Listed here are 8 T cell receptor beta chains from one sample, sequenced in a study of T cells in Graves' hyperthyroidism and ophthalmopathy. What was amplified from RNA transcripts were TCR beta CDR3 regions. First-round RT-PCR targeting the TCR CDR3 was performed with the HTBI primer set. Using its own MiXCR run on the multiplex PCR reads, TCRdb lists one record per CDR3 protein. This sample carries around 430,000 distinct CDR3 sequences, approximately 15% of them seen once, and the ten largest clones take around a third. Sample: blood. Receptors were obtained from a woman aged 25 to 39 with Graves' hyperthyroidism.

This clonotype came up a few times. This rearrangement joins TRBV2 to TRBJ2-1, with D perhaps matching TRBD1 (5 bases). There are 15 residues in the CDR3. CDR1 and CDR2 (germline): SNHLY, FYNNEI. V was shortened by 6 bases and J by 0 bases, with 12 bases between the two germline ends. The CDR3 sequence: CASSDSFGSYNEQFF. In DNA form, the CDR3 reads TGTGCCAGCAGCGACAGTTTCGGCTCCTACAATGAGCAGTTCTTC.

This clonotype came up many times. The J gene is TRBJ2-7, the V gene TRBV28; perhaps TRBD2 as D (5 bases). Germline CDR1 is MDHEN and CDR2 is SYDVKM. This CDR3 has 12 amino acids. V dropped 8 bases and J dropped 4 bases, with 12 bases sitting between them. The CDR3 sequence: CASLGSLYEQYF. The DNA of the CDR3 is TGTGCCAGCTTAGGGAGCCTGTACGAGCAGTACTTC.

This clonotype was counted ten times or more. This sequence joins TRBV6-1 and TRBJ2-6; D remains ambiguous. In germline, CDR1 is MNHNS, CDR2 SASEGT. The CDR3 runs to 13 residues. The V end lost 6 bases, the J end lost 3 bases, and 6 bases lay between the germline ends. In nucleotides, the CDR3 is TGTGCCAGCAGGCCTTTTGGGGCCAACGTCCTGACTTTC. It yields the protein CASRPFGANVLTF.

A few counts support this clonotype. This sequence joins TRBV9 and TRBJ2-2, with 11 bases aligning to TRBD2. Trimming took 0 bases from V and 7 from J; bases not matched to a gene: 5. In germline, CDR1 is SGDLS, CDR2 YYNGEE. This CDR3 is built from 16 residues. The CDR3 region has the DNA TGTGCCAGCAGCGTAGAGTTAGCGGGAGGGTTCGGGGAGCTGTTTTTT. This encodes CASSVELAGGFGELFF.

This clonotype was recorded at least ten times. As DNA, the CDR3 is TGCAGTGCTAGACCTAGCGGGCATCCCTACAATGAGCAGTTCTTC. Translation: CSARPSGHPYNEQFF. The rearrangement uses TRBV20-1 and TRBJ2-1; TRBD2 matches 8 bases. Germline V CDR1 and CDR2: DFQATT, SNEGSKA (reference sequence). V shed 2 bases and J 2 bases; nucleotides not matched to a gene: 5. The CDR3 has 15 residues.

The chain has TRBV4-2 and TRBJ2-1; TRBD2 matches 14 bases. The CDR3 extends over 20 amino acids. The germline gives CDR1 LGHNA, CDR2 YNFKEQ. V was pared by 2 bases and J by 0 bases, with 9 bases of the junction left unmatched. The CDR3 region is CASSQFPTSGREGSYNEQFF. CDR3 in DNA: TGTGCCAGCAGCCAATTTCCGACTAGCGGGAGGGAGGGCTCCTACAATGAGCAGTTCTTC.

This chain joins TRBV15 and TRBJ2-1; 10 nucleotides match TRBD2. The trim removed 3 bases at V and 7 bases at J, leaving 9 bases unmatched. The CDR3 spans 16 residues. Per germline, CDR1 LNHNV and CDR2 YYDKDF (reference sequence). This CDR3 reads CATSRGPSGSQNEQFF. In DNA, the CDR3 is TGTGCCACCAGCAGGGGACCTAGCGGGAGTCAGAATGAGCAGTTCTTC.

This clonotype was seen ten or more times. The chain links TRBV27 to TRBJ2-7; TRBD2 matches at 9 bases. The CDR3 runs to 15 residues. V gave up 5 bases and J gave up 3 bases; unmatched junction bases: 8. Looked up from germline, CDR1 is MNHEY and CDR2 is SMNVEV (reference sequence). The CDR3 region is CASSRPGTSNYEQYF. Written as DNA, the CDR3 is TGTGCCAGCAGTCGACCCGGGACTAGCAACTACGAGCAGTACTTC.